Listed here are 5 T cell receptor beta chains from one sample, sequenced in a study of blood T cell repertoires in COVID-19. Some clones are missing from TCRdb's copy, which holds only in-frame ones; the method was immunoSEQ multiplex PCR. The sample includes 250,000 or so clones, about 87% of them seen just once. Specimen: peripheral blood. Every receptor here comes from a man between 25 and 39 years old with COVID-19, enrolled during active disease.

This clone has just a few counts. The CDR3 spells CASSSSTGLVYEQYF. CDR3 bases: TGTGCCAGCTCGTCCTCAACGGGACTAGTCTACGAGCAGTACTTC. V is TRBV18 and J is TRBJ2-7, with 8 nucleotides matching TRBD2. V lost 6 bases and J lost 3; bases outside the gene matches: 10. There are 15 residues in the CDR3. Germline CDR1 KGHSH, CDR2 LQKENI.

The rearrangement uses TRBV19 and TRBJ1-5; maybe TRBD1 (6 bases). The CDR3 totals 18 residues. Germline values: CDR1 LNHDA, CDR2 SQIVND (reference sequence). Trimming removed 5 bases from V and 2 bases from J, with 22 bases in between. CDR3 bases: TGTGCCAGTAGTCAGCGAAGGGGGGGACTGAGCGGCAATCAGCCCCAGCATTTT. It translates to CASSQRRGGLSGNQPQHF. Full variable domain (missing parts from reference TRBV19 and TRBJ1-5): DGGITQSPKYLFRKEGQNVTLSCEQNLNHDAMYWYRQDPGQGLRLIYYSQIVNDFQKGDIAEGYSVSREKKESFPLTVTSAQKNPTAFYLCASSQRRGGLSGNQPQHFGDGTRLSIL.

The chain joins TRBV19 to TRBJ1-5, with D maybe TRBD1 (6 bases). The CDR3 spans 14 residues. V lost 7 bases and J lost 3, with 13 bases in between. Germline V CDR1 and CDR2: LNHDA, SQIVND (reference sequence). In DNA form, the CDR3 reads TGTGCCAGTAAATACAGGGTTTACAATCAGCCCCAGCATTTT. Translating gives CASKYRVYNQPQHF.

CDR3 DNA: TGTGCCAGTAAGTCGGGGGATCAGCCCCAGCATTTT. Amino acids: CASKSGDQPQHF. The chain carries TRBV19 and TRBJ1-5, with D possibly matching TRBD1 (5 bases). This CDR3 region has 12 residues. Trimming removed 7 bases from V and 5 bases from J, with 9 bases in between. In germline, CDR1 is LNHDA, CDR2 SQIVND (reference sequence).

The CDR3 DNA sequence: TGTGCCAGCATTTTTACCCCGGGTACAGAGACCCAGTACTTC. Translating it yields CASIFTPGTETQYF. The chain recombines TRBV6-5 with TRBJ2-5; D uncertain. This CDR3 contains 14 residues. Trimming cost V 7 bases and J 4 bases, with 16 bases left between them. Germline V gives CDR1 MNHEY, CDR2 SVGAGI.